This T cell receptor (beta chain) derives from a study of metastatic and nonmetastatic thyroid tumors. Across the whole study: Both malignant and benign thyroid patients supplied peripheral blood and tumor or nodule tissue samples, across which the repertoires of these patients were then compared.

Trimming took 6 bases from V and 2 from J, leaving 10 bases between them. CDR3 length: 12 amino acids. Germline lookup yields CDR1 DFQATT and CDR2 SNEGSKA (reference sequence). TCRdb ran MiXCR on the PCR reads. Of roughly 13,000 clones listed, approximately 32% are singletons. Nobody among the patients had been given any treatment before thyroid surgery. What was sequenced was blood. This chain connects TRBV20-1 to TRBJ1-2; no reliable D call. The origin of this receptor is a female donor with papillary thyroid cancer or a benign thyroid nodule (not recorded which). Some clones in this sample may be carry-over from other donors' samples. In DNA form, the CDR3 reads TGCAGTGCCCCTTCGGAGAACTATGGCTACACCTTC. It encodes CSAPSENYGYTF.